Below, 7 T cell receptor beta chains from the same sample are listed, as sequenced in a study of blood T cell repertoires in COVID-19. TCRdb's table, derived via immunoSEQ multiplex PCR, lists solely in-frame clones and lacks some. The sample consists of nearly 200,000 clones, 80% to 85% of them appearing once. Sample: PBMCs or T cells enriched from blood (not recorded which). These receptors all come from a man aged 35-49 years who had recovered from COVID-19.

The chain carries TRBV6-5 and TRBJ1-2, with TRBD1 matching 9 bases. The junction had 8 bases not matched to a gene; V was cut back by 7 bases and J by 5 bases. The CDR3 sequence is 14 residues long. Germline CDR1 MNHEY, CDR2 SVGAGI. This chain's CDR3 is CASIPDRGGYGYTF. The CDR3 DNA is TGTGCCAGCATCCCGGACAGGGGAGGGTATGGCTACACCTTC.

This clone was picked up a small number of times. J is TRBJ2-1 and V is TRBV10-3; TRBD2 agrees at 10 bases. CDR3 length: 13 amino acids. V shed 9 bases, J shed 6 bases, and the junction held 5 bases outside the gene matches. CDR1 is ENHRY and CDR2 is SYGVKD in the germline V gene. The DNA of the CDR3 is TGTGCCATAGCTAGCGGGGGACGCAATGAGCAGTTCTTC. Protein product: CAIASGGRNEQFF.

The rearrangement links TRBV19 to TRBJ1-5, with no clear D. CDR1 is LNHDA and CDR2 is SQIVND in the germline V gene (reference sequence). V dropped 1 base and J dropped 4 bases, with 11 bases sitting between them. There are 15 residues in the CDR3. CDR3 coding DNA: TGTGCCAGTAGTATAGGCAGTACCAGAAATCAGCCCCAGCATTTT. This encodes CASSIGSTRNQPQHF.

The chain uses TRBV19 and TRBJ1-5; a possible D gene is TRBD1 (6 bases). This CDR3 has 16 amino acids. Between the trimmed V and J ends, which lost 1 base and 4 bases, there was a span of 14 bases. The germline CDR1 and CDR2 sequences are LNHDA and SQIVND (reference sequence). The CDR3: CASSIVWSGDNQPQHF. CDR3 in DNA: TGTGCCAGTAGTATAGTTTGGTCAGGGGATAATCAGCCCCAGCATTTT.

This clone was seen a handful of times. The chain couples TRBV4-2 to TRBJ1-2; TRBD1 matches at 7 bases. CDR1 and CDR2 (germline): LGHNA, YNFKEQ. With 4 bases clipped from V and 6 bases from J, the junction kept 2 bases outside the gene matches. CDR3 length: 12 amino acids. The CDR3 protein is CASSRGTDGYTF. CDR3 nucleotide sequence: TGTGCCAGCAGCCGTGGGACAGATGGCTACACCTTC.

The V gene is TRBV5-1, the J gene TRBJ2-5; 10 bases map to TRBD1. The CDR3 length is 16 residues. V dropped 0 bases and J dropped 2; count of bases not matched to a gene: 4. In germline, CDR1 is SGHRS, CDR2 YFSETQ. The CDR3 is CASSLVGTGAQETQYF. The CDR3 DNA is TGCGCCAGCAGCTTGGTTGGGACAGGGGCACAAGAGACCCAGTACTTC. Full variable domain (outside the CDR3, taken from reference TRBV5-1 and TRBJ2-5): KAGVTQTPRYLIKTRGQQVTLSCSPISGHRSVSWYQQTPGQGLQFLFEYFSETQRNKGNFPGRFSGRQFSNSRSEMNVSTLELGDSALYLCASSLVGTGAQETQYFGPGTRLLVL.

V usage is TRBV6-4 and J usage is TRBJ1-5; D is ambiguous. The CDR3 sequence is 13 residues long. The germline V and J ends were trimmed by 5 bases and 1 base, with 6 bases remaining between them. The germline gives CDR1 MRHNA, CDR2 SNTAGT. The CDR3 here is CASSRESNQPQHF. The CDR3 DNA sequence: TGTGCCAGCAGTAGAGAGAGCAATCAGCCCCAGCATTTT.